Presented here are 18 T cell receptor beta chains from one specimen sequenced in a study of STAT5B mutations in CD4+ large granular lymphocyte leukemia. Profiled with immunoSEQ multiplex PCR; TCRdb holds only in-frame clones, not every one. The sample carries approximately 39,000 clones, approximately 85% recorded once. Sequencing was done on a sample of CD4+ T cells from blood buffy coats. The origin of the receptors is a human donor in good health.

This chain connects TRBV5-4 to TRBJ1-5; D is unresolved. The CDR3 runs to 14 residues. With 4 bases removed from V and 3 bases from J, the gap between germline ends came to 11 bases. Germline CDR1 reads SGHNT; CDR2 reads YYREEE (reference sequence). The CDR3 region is CASSPDGFNQPQHF. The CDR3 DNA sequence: TGTGCCAGCAGCCCGGACGGTTTCAATCAGCCCCAGCATTTT.

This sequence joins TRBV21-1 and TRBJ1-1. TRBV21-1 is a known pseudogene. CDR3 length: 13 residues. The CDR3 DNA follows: TGTGCCAGCAGTTTCGAAATTCGGACTGAAGCTTTCTTT. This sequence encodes CASSFEIRTEAFF.

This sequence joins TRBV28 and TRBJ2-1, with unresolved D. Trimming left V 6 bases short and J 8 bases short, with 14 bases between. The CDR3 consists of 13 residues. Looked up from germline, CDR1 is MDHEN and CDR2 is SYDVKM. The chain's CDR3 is CASSLGEIDEQFF. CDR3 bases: TGTGCCAGCAGCCTAGGTGAGATCGATGAGCAGTTCTTC.

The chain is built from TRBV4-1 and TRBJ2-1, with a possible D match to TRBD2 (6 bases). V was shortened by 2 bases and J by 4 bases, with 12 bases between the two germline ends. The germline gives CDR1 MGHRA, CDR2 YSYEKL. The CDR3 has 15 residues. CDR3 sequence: CASSQWGESYNEQFF. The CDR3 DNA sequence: TGCGCCAGCAGCCAATGGGGGGAGAGTTACAATGAGCAGTTCTTC.

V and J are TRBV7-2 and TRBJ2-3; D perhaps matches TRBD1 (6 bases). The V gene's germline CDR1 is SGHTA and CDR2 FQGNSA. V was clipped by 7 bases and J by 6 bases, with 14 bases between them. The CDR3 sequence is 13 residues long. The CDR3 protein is CASTLQGADTQYF. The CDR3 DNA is TGTGCCAGCACTCTACAGGGTGCGGATACGCAGTATTTT. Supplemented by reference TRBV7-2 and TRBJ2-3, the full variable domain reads GAGVSQSPSNKVTEKGKDVELRCDPISGHTALYWYRQSLGQGLEFLIYFQGNSAPDKSGLPSDRFSAERTGGSVSTLTIQRTQQEDSAVYLCASTLQGADTQYFGPGTRLTVL.

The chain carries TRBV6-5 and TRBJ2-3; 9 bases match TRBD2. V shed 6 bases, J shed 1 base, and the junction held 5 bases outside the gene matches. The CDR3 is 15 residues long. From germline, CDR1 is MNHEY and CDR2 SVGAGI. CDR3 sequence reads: CASRQIAGGTDTQYF. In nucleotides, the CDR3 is TGTGCCAGCAGACAGATAGCGGGGGGCACAGATACGCAGTATTTT.

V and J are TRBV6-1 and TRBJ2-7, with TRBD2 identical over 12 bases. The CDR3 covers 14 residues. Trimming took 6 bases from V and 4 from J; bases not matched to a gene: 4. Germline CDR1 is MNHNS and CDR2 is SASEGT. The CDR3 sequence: CASRLAGGHYEQYF. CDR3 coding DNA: TGTGCCAGCAGACTAGCGGGGGGACATTACGAGCAGTACTTC.

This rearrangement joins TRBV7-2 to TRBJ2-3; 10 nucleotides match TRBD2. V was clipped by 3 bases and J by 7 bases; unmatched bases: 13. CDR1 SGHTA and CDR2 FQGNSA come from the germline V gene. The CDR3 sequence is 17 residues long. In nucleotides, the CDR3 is TGTGCCAGCAGCTTCGACATAGCGGGAGGCCTCAAGAATACGCAGTATTTT. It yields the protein CASSFDIAGGLKNTQYF.

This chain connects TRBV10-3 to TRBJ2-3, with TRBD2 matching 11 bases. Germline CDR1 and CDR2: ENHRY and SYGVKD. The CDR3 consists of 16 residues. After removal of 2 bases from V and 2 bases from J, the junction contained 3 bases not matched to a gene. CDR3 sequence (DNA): TGTGCCATCAGTGAGCCGACTAGCGGGGTCACAGATACGCAGTATTTT. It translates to CAISEPTSGVTDTQYF.

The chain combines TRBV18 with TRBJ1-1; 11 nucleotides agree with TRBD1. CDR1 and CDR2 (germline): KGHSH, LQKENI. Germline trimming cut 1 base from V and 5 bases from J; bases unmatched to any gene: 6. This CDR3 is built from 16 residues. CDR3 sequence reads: CASSPRVGTGGTEAFF. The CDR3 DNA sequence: TGTGCCAGCTCACCACGCGTAGGGACAGGGGGGACTGAAGCTTTCTTT.

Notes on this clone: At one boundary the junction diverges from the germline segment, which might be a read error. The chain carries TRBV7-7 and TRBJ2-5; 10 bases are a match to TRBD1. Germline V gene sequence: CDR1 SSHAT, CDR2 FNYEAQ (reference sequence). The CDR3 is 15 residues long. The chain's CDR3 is CASSTGTGVTETQYF. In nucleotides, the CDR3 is TGTGCTAGCAGCACTGGGACAGGGGTTACTGAGACCCAGTACTTC.

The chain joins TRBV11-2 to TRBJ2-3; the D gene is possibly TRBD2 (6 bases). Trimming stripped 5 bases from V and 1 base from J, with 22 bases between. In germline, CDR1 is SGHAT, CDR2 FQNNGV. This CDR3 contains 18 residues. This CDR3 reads CASSPSPRERAGTDTQYF. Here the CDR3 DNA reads TGTGCCAGCAGCCCCTCCCCAAGAGAGCGGGCCGGCACAGATACGCAGTATTTT.

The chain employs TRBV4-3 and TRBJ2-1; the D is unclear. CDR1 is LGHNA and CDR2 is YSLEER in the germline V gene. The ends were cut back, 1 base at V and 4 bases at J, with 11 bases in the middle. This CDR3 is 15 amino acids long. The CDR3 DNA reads TGCGCCAGCAGCCAAGTCTGGGAATCGTACAATGAGCAGTTCTTC. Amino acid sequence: CASSQVWESYNEQFF.

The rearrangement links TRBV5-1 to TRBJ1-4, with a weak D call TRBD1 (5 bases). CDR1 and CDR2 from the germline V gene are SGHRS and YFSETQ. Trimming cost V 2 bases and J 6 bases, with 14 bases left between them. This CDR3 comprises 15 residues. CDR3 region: CASSFVGAEDEKLFF. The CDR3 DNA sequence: TGCGCCAGCAGCTTCGTAGGGGCGGAGGATGAAAAACTGTTTTTT.

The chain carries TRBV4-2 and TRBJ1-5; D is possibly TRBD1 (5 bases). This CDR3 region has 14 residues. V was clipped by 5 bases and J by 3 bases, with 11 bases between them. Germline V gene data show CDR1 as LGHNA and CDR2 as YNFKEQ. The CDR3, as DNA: TGTGCCAGCAGCTTCCAGGGCTACAATCAGCCCCAGCATTTT. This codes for CASSFQGYNQPQHF.

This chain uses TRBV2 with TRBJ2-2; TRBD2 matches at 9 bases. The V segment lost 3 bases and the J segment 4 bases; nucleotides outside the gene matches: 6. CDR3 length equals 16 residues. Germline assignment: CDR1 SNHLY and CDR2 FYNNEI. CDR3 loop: CASSDSSGGLTGELFF. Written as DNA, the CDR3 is TGTGCCAGCAGTGATAGTAGCGGGGGCCTCACCGGGGAGCTGTTTTTT. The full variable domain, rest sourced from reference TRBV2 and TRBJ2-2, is EPEVTQTPSHQVTQMGQEVILRCVPISNHLYFYWYRQILGQKVEFLVSFYNNEISEKSEIFDDQFSVERPDGSNFTLKIRSTKLEDSAMYFCASSDSSGGLTGELFFGEGSRLTVL.

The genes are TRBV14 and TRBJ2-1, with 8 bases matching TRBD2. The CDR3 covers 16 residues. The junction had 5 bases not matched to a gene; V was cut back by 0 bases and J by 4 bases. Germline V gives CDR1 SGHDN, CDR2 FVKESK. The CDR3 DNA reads TGTGCCAGCAGCCAAGATACGACTAGCGAGTACAATGAGCAGTTCTTC. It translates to CASSQDTTSEYNEQFF.

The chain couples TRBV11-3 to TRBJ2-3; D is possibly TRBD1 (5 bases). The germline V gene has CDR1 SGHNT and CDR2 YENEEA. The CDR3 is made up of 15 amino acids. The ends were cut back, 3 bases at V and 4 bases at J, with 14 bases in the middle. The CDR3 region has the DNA TGTGCCAGCAGCTTTGGGGCACAAGTAGCAGATACGCAGTATTTT. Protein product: CASSFGAQVADTQYF.